This T cell receptor beta chain was retrieved from a study of vaccination effects on CD4 cells after COVID-19. Overall study findings and caveats: Late post-vaccination samples showed marked contraction of infection- and vaccine-induced clones.

Worth noting for this clone: The antigen is undetermined.

Repertoires were generated with immunoSEQ multiplex PCR, while TCRdb's copy carries only in-frame clones and drops some. The sample holds approximately 17,000 clones, around 70% seen once. The ViraFEST assay expanded antigen-specific CD4+ T cells with viral peptide pools before sequencing. Upon completion of 10 to 11 days in culture, CD4+ T cells were isolated. The vaccine given was either BNT162b2 or mRNA-1273, in two doses. Cultures had half their medium replaced with IL-2 medium on days 3 and 7. Germline V gives CDR1 SGHTA, CDR2 FQGNSA. The germline V and J ends were trimmed by 0 bases and 4 bases, with 11 bases remaining between them. The CDR3 runs to 15 residues.

This clonotype was sampled from a human donor who received a COVID-19 vaccine. Sample: CD4+ T cells from PBMCs cultured with SARS-CoV-2 spike peptides, taken after COVID-19 vaccination. V usage is TRBV7-2 and J usage is TRBJ2-3, with D perhaps TRBD1 (6 bases). The chain's CDR3 is CASSLAGAGADTQYF. The CDR3, as DNA: TGTGCCAGCAGCTTAGCGGGGGCAGGAGCAGATACGCAGTATTTT.